This T cell receptor (beta chain) was sequenced during a study of a mutant IDH1 vaccine in newly diagnosed glioma. Time point reported: week 23, last vaccination. Each vaccine dose was 300 ug of mutant IDH1 20-mer peptide, with topical imiquimod. The length of the CDR3 is 16 residues. Trimming cost V 5 bases and J 0 bases, with 13 bases left between them. CDR1 is WNHNN and CDR2 is SYGVQD in the germline V gene (reference sequence). TCRdb keeps only in-frame clones here, not all; method: immunoSEQ multiplex PCR. The sample consists of around 9,800 clones, more than 70% of them appearing once. This clone was counted a few times. Its matching antigen is unknown.

This TCR derives from a woman aged 40 to 49 with glioma. Some clones in this sample may be carry-over from other donors' samples. The chain links TRBV10-1 to TRBJ1-4; D gene ambiguous. Sequenced here: PBMCs, sampled from a glioma patient whose treatment included an IDH1 peptide vaccine. The CDR3 is CASSSSYPTTNEKLFF. CDR3 nucleotide sequence: TGCGCCAGCAGTAGCTCTTACCCCACAACTAATGAAAAACTGTTTTTT.